This passage covers 24 T cell receptor beta chains from one sample sequenced in a study of PD-1 blockade in classical Hodgkin lymphoma. Sequencing was performed with immunoSEQ multiplex PCR; in TCRdb, only in-frame clones are kept and a portion is missing. Of around 25,000 clones in the sample, about 80% were seen once. Relapse after autologous stem cell transplantation occurred in every patient, and brentuximab vedotin exposure varied. Material: peripheral blood mononuclear cells (PBMCs), obtained at baseline. These receptors were obtained from a human donor with classical Hodgkin lymphoma.

The rearrangement uses TRBV1 and TRBJ2-1; TRBD2 is taken as the D call from the table, unchecked against the DNA. TRBV1 is shown as a pseudogene. This CDR3 comprises 15 residues. The CDR3 region is CTSSRTSGGYNEQFF. In nucleotides, the CDR3 is TGCACCAGCAGCCGAACTAGCGGGGGGTACAATGAGCAGTTCTTC.

The chain carries TRBV5-5 and TRBJ2-7, with a tentative D call TRBD2 (6 bases). Germline assignment: CDR1 SGHKS and CDR2 YYEKEE (reference sequence). The CDR3 totals 14 residues. Trimming shortened V by 2 bases and J by 6 bases, and 15 bases separated the two germline ends. The CDR3 sequence: CASSFELRGSEQYF. CDR3 nucleotides: TGTGCCAGCAGCTTCGAACTTCGGGGGAGCGAGCAGTACTTC.

V gene TRBV6-1 combines with J gene TRBJ2-2, with TRBD2 identical over 12 bases. This CDR3 contains 16 residues. Germline V gives CDR1 MNHNS, CDR2 SASEGT. The V gene end was trimmed by 2 bases and the J gene end by 7 bases; junction bases not matched to a gene: 5. The CDR3, as DNA: TGTGCCAGCAGTGAACTAGCGGGGGGGCCCATCGGGGAGCTGTTTTTT. Amino acid sequence: CASSELAGGPIGELFF.

CDR3 protein: CASSMTFGRMARSEKLFF. CDR3 DNA: TGTGCCAGTAGTATGACGTTTGGGAGGATGGCAAGGAGTGAAAAACTGTTTTTT. The rearrangement links TRBV19 to TRBJ1-4; D remains ambiguous. CDR1 and CDR2 (germline): LNHDA, SQIVND (reference sequence). The ends were cut back, 3 bases at V and 7 bases at J, with 24 bases in the middle. The CDR3 is 18 residues long.

The genes are TRBV10-3 and TRBJ2-7; 8 positions match TRBD1. Germline lookup yields CDR1 ENHRY and CDR2 SYGVKD. Trimming removed 7 bases from V and 2 bases from J; junction bases left unmatched: 4. This CDR3 has 13 amino acids. The CDR3: CAIKGDRTYEQYF. CDR3 DNA: TGTGCCATCAAAGGGGACAGGACCTACGAGCAGTACTTC.

V usage is TRBV4-1 and J usage is TRBJ2-5; D might be TRBD1 (6 bases). CDR3 size: 17 residues. CDR1 is MGHRA, CDR2 YSYEKL, per germline. Trimming shortened V by 3 bases and J by 1 base, and 18 bases separated the two germline ends. CDR3 sequence reads: CASSQGPTTGGQETQYF. The CDR3 coding sequence is TGCGCCAGCAGCCAGGGCCCGACGACAGGCGGCCAAGAGACCCAGTACTTC.

A note on this clone: The same CDR3 is also encoded by other DNA sequences in this sample. J is TRBJ1-3 and V is TRBV9, with 9 bases lining up with TRBD1. From germline, CDR1 is SGDLS and CDR2 YYNGEE. After removal of 0 bases from V and 0 bases from J, the junction contained 4 bases not matched to a gene. CDR3 length: 17 amino acids. CDR3 protein: CASSVAGQGISGNTIYF. CDR3 coding DNA: TGTGCCAGCAGCGTAGCGGGACAGGGTATCTCTGGAAACACCATATATTTT.

The rearrangement uses TRBV13 and TRBJ2-1; D may be TRBD1 (5 bases). Per the germline V gene, CDR1 is PRHDT and CDR2 is FYEKMQ (reference sequence). CDR3 length equals 15 residues. With 5 bases removed from V and 0 bases from J, the gap between germline ends came to 11 bases. As DNA, the CDR3 is TGTGCCAGCAGCCTAGACAGCTACTCCTACAATGAGCAGTTCTTC. Translation: CASSLDSYSYNEQFF.

This clone has a single count. The gene calls are TRBV11-3 and TRBJ2-2; D is uncertain. Germline V gene sequence: CDR1 SGHNT, CDR2 YENEEA. There are 15 residues in the CDR3. V was pared by 5 bases and J by 0 bases, with 10 bases between. For the CDR3, the DNA is TGTGCCAGCAGCAGATATCCCGCGAACACCGGGGAGCTGTTTTTT. As protein: CASSRYPANTGELFF.

This chain uses TRBV11-3 with TRBJ1-6; D may be TRBD1 (5 bases). V lost 5 bases to trimming and J lost 0 bases, with 14 bases between them. The CDR3 consists of 17 residues. Germline values: CDR1 SGHNT, CDR2 YENEEA. The CDR3 DNA sequence: TGTGCCAGCAGCCCCCGCAGGGCGCGCTCCTATAATTCACCCCTCCACTTT. Amino acids: CASSPRRARSYNSPLHF. Looking up the rest from reference TRBV11-3 and TRBJ1-6 gives the full variable domain: EAGVVQSPRYKIIEKKQPVAFWCNPISGHNTLYWYLQNLGQGPELLIRYENEEAVDDSQLPKDRFSAERLKGVDSTLKIQPAELGDSAVYLCASSPRRARSYNSPLHFGNGTRLTVT.

The chain is built from TRBV28 and TRBJ1-4; TRBD1 aligns across 10 bases. This CDR3 contains 15 residues. Trimming cost V 4 bases and J 7 bases; bases outside gene matches: 6. Germline V CDR1 and CDR2: MDHEN, SYDVKM. The CDR3 reads CASSYGDRGGEKLFF. The CDR3 nucleotides read TGTGCCAGCAGTTACGGGGACAGGGGTGGTGAAAAACTGTTTTTT.

The chain has TRBV28 and TRBJ1-3; a possible D gene is TRBD1 (5 bases). CDR3 length: 14 residues. Germline V gene lookup returns CDR1 MDHEN and CDR2 SYDVKM. Deletions cut 5 bases from V and 4 bases from J, with 12 bases between. CDR3 bases: TGTGCCAGCAGTCCCTCAGGGTCCGGAAACACCATATATTTT. As protein: CASSPSGSGNTIYF.

The V gene is TRBV6-6, the J gene TRBJ1-1, with 8 bases matching TRBD1. CDR3 length: 14 residues. J was trimmed by 9 bases and V by 6 bases; bases with no gene match: 12. Germline V gene sequence: CDR1 MNHNY, CDR2 SVGAGI (reference sequence). CDR3 sequence reads: CASSATDRAYQAFF. The CDR3, as DNA: TGTGCCAGCAGCGCCACGGACAGGGCGTACCAAGCTTTCTTT.

There are a few counts of this clone. The CDR3 spells CASSEGAYSNQPQHF. The CDR3 nucleotides read TGTGCCAGCAGTGAAGGCGCATATAGCAATCAGCCCCAGCATTTT. This sequence joins TRBV2 and TRBJ1-5, with no clear D. Germline-derived CDR1 and CDR2 are SNHLY and FYNNEI. The V and J ends lost 1 base and 0 bases respectively, with 7 bases between them. This CDR3 is 15 amino acids long. Full variable domain (missing parts from reference TRBV2 and TRBJ1-5): EPEVTQTPSHQVTQMGQEVILRCVPISNHLYFYWYRQILGQKVEFLVSFYNNEISEKSEIFDDQFSVERPDGSNFTLKIRSTKLEDSAMYFCASSEGAYSNQPQHFGDGTRLSIL.

This clone is medium-sized. V is TRBV11-2 and J is TRBJ1-6; D unresolved. This CDR3 region has 14 residues. Deletions cut 0 bases from V and 10 bases from J, with 10 bases between. Germline CDR1 and CDR2: SGHAT and FQNNGV. CDR3 loop: CASSLERDGSPLHF. In nucleotides, the CDR3 is TGTGCCAGCAGCTTAGAGAGGGATGGGTCACCCCTCCACTTT.

This chain joins TRBV11-3 and TRBJ2-2; tentatively, D is TRBD1 or TRBD2 (5 bases each). The CDR3 spans 15 residues. V lost 1 base, J lost 7 bases, and 13 bases lay in between. The germline V gene has CDR1 SGHNT and CDR2 YENEEA. The CDR3 sequence is CASSLGGKFVGELFF. Here the CDR3 DNA reads TGTGCCAGCAGCTTAGGGGGGAAGTTCGTCGGGGAGCTGTTTTTT.

The chain links TRBV19 to TRBJ2-7, with TRBD1 matching over 9 bases. This CDR3 is 15 amino acids long. Per germline, CDR1 LNHDA and CDR2 SQIVND (reference sequence). J gave up 8 bases and V 5 bases, and 13 bases lay outside the gene matches. CDR3 nucleotide sequence: TGTGCCAGTAGTGAGCCGGGACAGGGAGCCCTGAAGCAGTACTTC. Translating gives CASSEPGQGALKQYF.

The CDR3 sequence is CASSLSRGRLTSGNTIYF. CDR3 nucleotides: TGCGCCAGCAGCCTTTCTAGGGGACGGCTCACCTCTGGAAACACCATATATTTT. The chain uses TRBV4-3 and TRBJ1-3, with D possibly matching TRBD1 (5 bases). Germline V lookup: CDR1 LGHNA, CDR2 YSLEER. The CDR3 extends over 18 amino acids. With 4 bases removed from V and 0 bases from J, the gap between germline ends came to 19 bases.

The chain joins TRBV10-3 to TRBJ2-1; D is perhaps TRBD1 or TRBD2 (5 bases each). Trimming stripped 9 bases from V and 4 bases from J, with 13 bases between. Germline V gene sequence: CDR1 ENHRY, CDR2 SYGVKD. The CDR3 spans 13 residues. The CDR3 DNA follows: TGTGCCATTGGGGGTGGGGGTTACAATGAGCAGTTCTTC. It is translated as CAIGGGGYNEQFF.

This clone is large in the sample. This chain links TRBV11-1 with TRBJ2-7, with no clear D. This CDR3 has 12 amino acids. The V and J ends lost 1 base and 6 bases respectively, with 7 bases between them. The germline CDR1 and CDR2 sequences are SGHAT and FQDESV (reference sequence). In DNA form, the CDR3 reads TGTGCCAGCAGCTTAGTTTTCGGCGAGCAGTACTTC. Encoded protein: CASSLVFGEQYF.

The chain employs TRBV7-9 and TRBJ1-3; TRBD1 matches at 7 bases. The CDR3 contains 15 residues. CDR1 is SEHNR and CDR2 is FQNEAQ in the germline V gene (reference sequence). The ends lost 4 bases at V and 0 bases at J; junction bases unmatched: 3. CDR3 amino acids: CASSSTGSSGNTIYF. CDR3 sequence (DNA): TGTGCCAGCAGCTCGACAGGGAGCTCTGGAAACACCATATATTTT. The full variable domain, completed using reference TRBV7-9 and TRBJ1-3, is DTGVSQNPRHKITKRGQNVTFRCDPISEHNRLYWYRQTLGQGPEFLTYFQNEAQLEKSRLLSDRFSAERPKGSFSTLEIQRTEQGDSAMYLCASSSTGSSGNTIYFGEGSWLTVV.

In its sample, this clone was seen once. This chain uses TRBV19 with TRBJ1-2; D is ambiguous. Germline assignment: CDR1 LNHDA and CDR2 SQIVND (reference sequence). Trimming stripped 7 bases from V and 0 bases from J, with 12 bases between. The CDR3 runs 14 residues. This chain's CDR3 is CASNPAGANYGYTF. In DNA, the CDR3 is TGTGCCAGTAACCCAGCGGGTGCTAACTATGGCTACACCTTC.

The genes are TRBV6-5 and TRBJ2-7; D tentatively fits TRBD1 or TRBD2 (5 bases each). Trimming removed 6 bases from V and 2 bases from J, with 17 bases in between. CDR3 length: 15 residues. Germline CDR1 is MNHEY and CDR2 is SVGAGI. Here the CDR3 reads CASSPWDGLPYEQYF. The CDR3 bases are TGTGCCAGCAGCCCCTGGGACGGCCTCCCCTACGAGCAGTACTTC.

The chain couples TRBV2 to TRBJ1-1, with TRBD1 matching over 7 bases. V dropped 6 bases and J dropped 1; count of bases not matched to a gene: 8. This CDR3 comprises 15 residues. Germline V CDR1 and CDR2: SNHLY, FYNNEI. CDR3 coding DNA: TGTGCCAGCAGCAAACAGACAGGGAGGAACACTGAAGCTTTCTTT. Its translation is CASSKQTGRNTEAFF.